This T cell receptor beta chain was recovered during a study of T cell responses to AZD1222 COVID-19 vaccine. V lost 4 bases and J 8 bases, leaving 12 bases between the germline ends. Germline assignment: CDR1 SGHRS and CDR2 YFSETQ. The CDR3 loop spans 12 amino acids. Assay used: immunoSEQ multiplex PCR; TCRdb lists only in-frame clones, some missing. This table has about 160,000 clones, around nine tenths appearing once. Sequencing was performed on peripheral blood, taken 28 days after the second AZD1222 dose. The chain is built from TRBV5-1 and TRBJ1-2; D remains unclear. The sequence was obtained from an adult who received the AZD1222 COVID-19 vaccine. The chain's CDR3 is CASSLEYEGYTF. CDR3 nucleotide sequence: TGCGCCAGCAGCCTCGAGTATGAGGGCTACACCTTC.